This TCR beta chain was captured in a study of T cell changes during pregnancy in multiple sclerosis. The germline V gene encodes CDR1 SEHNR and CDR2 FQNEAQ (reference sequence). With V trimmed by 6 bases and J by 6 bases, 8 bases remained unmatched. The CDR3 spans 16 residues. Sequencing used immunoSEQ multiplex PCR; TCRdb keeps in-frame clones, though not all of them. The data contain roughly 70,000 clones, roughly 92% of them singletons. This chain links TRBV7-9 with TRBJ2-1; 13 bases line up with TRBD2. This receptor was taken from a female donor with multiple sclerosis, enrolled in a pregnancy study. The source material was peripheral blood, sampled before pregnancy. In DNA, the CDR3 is TGTGCCAGCAGAACGGGACTAGCGGGATTTTTCAATGAGCAGTTCTTC. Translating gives CASRTGLAGFFNEQFF.